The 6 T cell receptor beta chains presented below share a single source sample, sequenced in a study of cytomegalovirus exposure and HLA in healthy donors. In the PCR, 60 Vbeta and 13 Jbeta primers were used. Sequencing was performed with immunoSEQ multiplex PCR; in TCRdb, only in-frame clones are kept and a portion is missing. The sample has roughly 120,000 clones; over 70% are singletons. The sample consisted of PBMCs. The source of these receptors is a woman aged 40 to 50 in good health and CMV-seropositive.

The CDR3: CAWSVGGSDGYTF. In DNA, the CDR3 is TGTGCCTGGAGTGTAGGAGGGTCGGATGGCTACACCTTC. The chain couples TRBV30 to TRBJ1-2; unclear D gene. The CDR3 is 13 amino acids. V was pared by 0 bases and J by 6 bases, with 11 bases between. The germline CDR1 and CDR2 sequences are GTSNPN and SVGIG (reference sequence). Full variable domain (rest looked up from reference TRBV30 and TRBJ1-2): SQTIHQWPATLVQPVGSPLSLECTVEGTSNPNLYWYRQAAGRGLQLLFYSVGIGQISSEVPQNLSASRPQDRQFILSSKKLLLSDSGFYLCAWSVGGSDGYTFGSGTRLTVV.

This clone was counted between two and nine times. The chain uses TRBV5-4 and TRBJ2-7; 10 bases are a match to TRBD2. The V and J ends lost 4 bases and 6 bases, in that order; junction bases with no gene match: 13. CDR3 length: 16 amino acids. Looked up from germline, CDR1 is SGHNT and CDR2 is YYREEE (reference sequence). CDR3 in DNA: TGTGCCAGCAGCAGTGGACTAGCGGAGGGCCTGAGCGAGCAGTACTTC. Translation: CASSSGLAEGLSEQYF.

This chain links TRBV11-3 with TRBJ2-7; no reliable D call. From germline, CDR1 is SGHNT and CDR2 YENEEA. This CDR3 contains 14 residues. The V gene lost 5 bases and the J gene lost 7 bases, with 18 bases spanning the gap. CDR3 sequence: CASSLGSSYGEQYF. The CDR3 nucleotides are TGTGCCAGCAGCCTCGGGTCCAGCTACGGGGAGCAGTACTTC.

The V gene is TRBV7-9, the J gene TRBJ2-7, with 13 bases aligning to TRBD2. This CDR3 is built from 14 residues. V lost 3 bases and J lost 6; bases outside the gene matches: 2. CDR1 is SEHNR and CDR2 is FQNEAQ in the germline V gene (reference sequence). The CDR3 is CASSLGLAGSEQYF. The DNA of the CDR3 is TGTGCCAGCAGCTTGGGACTAGCGGGGAGCGAGCAGTACTTC.

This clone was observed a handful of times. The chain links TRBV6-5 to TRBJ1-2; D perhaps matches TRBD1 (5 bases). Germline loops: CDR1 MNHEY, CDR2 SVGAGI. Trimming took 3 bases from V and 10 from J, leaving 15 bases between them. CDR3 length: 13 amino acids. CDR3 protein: CASSYAAGRTYTF. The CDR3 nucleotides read TGTGCCAGCAGTTATGCGGCAGGGCGGACCTACACCTTC.

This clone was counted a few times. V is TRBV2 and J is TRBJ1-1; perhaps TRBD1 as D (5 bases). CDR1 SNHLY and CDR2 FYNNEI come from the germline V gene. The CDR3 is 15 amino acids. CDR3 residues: CVSSRVGGVNTEAFF. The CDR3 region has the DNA TGTGTATCCTCCCGGGTTGGAGGGGTGAACACTGAAGCTTTCTTT. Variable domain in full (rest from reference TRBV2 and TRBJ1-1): EPEVTQTPSHQVTQMGQEVILRCVPISNHLYFYWYRQILGQKVEFLVSFYNNEISEKSEIFDDQFSVERPDGSNFTLKIRSTKLEDSAMYFCVSSRVGGVNTEAFFGQGTRLTVV.